Below are 31 T cell receptor beta chains sequenced from a single sample in a study of T cell responses to AZD1222 COVID-19 vaccine. The data were produced by immunoSEQ multiplex PCR, yet TCRdb's version contains in-frame clones alone and is incomplete. The repertoire consists of 130,000 to 150,000 clones, with 90% to 95% occurring once and the leading ten covering 9% to 15%. This sample comprised peripheral blood, obtained after recovery from COVID-19. These receptor sequences come from an adult who had recovered from COVID-19.

The CDR3 here is CASSEFSGSLYF. CDR3 nucleotide sequence: TGCGCCAGCAGTGAGTTTAGCGGGAGTCTGTATTTT. V and J are TRBV10-1 and TRBJ2-3, with 9 nucleotides matching TRBD2. The CDR3 has 12 residues. Germline V gives CDR1 WNHNN, CDR2 SYGVQD (reference sequence). Germline trimming cut 1 base from V and 14 bases from J; bases unmatched to any gene: 4.

This rearrangement joins TRBV28 to TRBJ1-3; D gene unclear. Germline V gene sequence: CDR1 MDHEN, CDR2 SYDVKM. The CDR3 has 12 residues. V was clipped by 7 bases and J by 0 bases, with 4 bases between them. The DNA of the CDR3 is TGTGCCAGCACACGCTCTGGAAACACCATATATTTT. As protein: CASTRSGNTIYF.

The chain employs TRBV14 and TRBJ1-5; D may be TRBD1 (5 bases). This CDR3 has 13 residues. Germline loops: CDR1 SGHDN, CDR2 FVKESK. Trimming removed 6 bases from V and 5 bases from J, with 11 bases in between. CDR3 sequence: CASSRDGDQPQHF. As DNA, the CDR3 is TGTGCCAGCAGTCGGGACGGAGATCAGCCCCAGCATTTT.

The chain carries TRBV5-6 and TRBJ1-4; 8 bases align to TRBD1. The CDR3 is 16 amino acids. V was clipped by 4 bases and J by 3 bases; unmatched bases: 8. Per germline, CDR1 SGHDT and CDR2 YYEEEE. The CDR3 DNA reads TGTGCCAGCAGCCTCTCGACAGGGGCGGCTAATGAAAAACTGTTTTTT. Translated, it gives CASSLSTGAANEKLFF.

The rearrangement uses TRBV7-3 and TRBJ2-2, with D maybe TRBD1 (5 bases). The V gene's germline CDR1 is SGHTA and CDR2 FQGTGA. The V and J ends lost 5 bases and 4 bases respectively, with 17 bases between them. CDR3 size: 16 residues. CDR3: CASSRARTTVTGELFF. The CDR3 coding sequence is TGTGCCAGCAGCAGAGCCCGGACAACCGTCACCGGGGAGCTGTTTTTT.

This chain links TRBV6-1 with TRBJ1-2, with no clear D. V lost 2 bases, J lost 7 bases, and 5 bases lay in between. The CDR3 consists of 11 residues. Germline V gene lookup returns CDR1 MNHNS and CDR2 SASEGT. The DNA for the CDR3 is TGTGCCAGCAGTGAAATTTTTGGCTACACCTTC. Translating gives CASSEIFGYTF.

The chain's CDR3 is CASSFNPGGTGELFF. The CDR3 region has the DNA TGTGCCAGCAGTTTCAACCCGGGGGGAACCGGGGAGCTGTTTTTT. This rearrangement joins TRBV28 to TRBJ2-2; 7 bases fit TRBD2. The CDR3 runs 15 residues. Germline values: CDR1 MDHEN, CDR2 SYDVKM. The V gene end was trimmed by 3 bases and the J gene end by 5 bases; junction bases not matched to a gene: 6.

This clone was picked up one time. The rearrangement uses TRBV5-6 and TRBJ1-5; 8 bases line up with TRBD1. From germline, CDR1 is SGHDT and CDR2 YYEEEE. The CDR3 has 15 residues. V lost 2 bases, J lost 7 bases, and 8 bases stayed unmatched. The CDR3 protein is CASSFQGAEWQPQHF. The CDR3 region has the DNA TGTGCCAGCAGCTTTCAGGGGGCGGAATGGCAGCCCCAGCATTTT.

This clone was observed a handful of times. Other DNA sequences in this sample translate to the same CDR3. The gene calls are TRBV19 and TRBJ1-5; D is unresolved. V was trimmed by 1 base and J by 0 bases, leaving 7 bases between them. Looked up from germline, CDR1 is LNHDA and CDR2 is SQIVND (reference sequence). The length of the CDR3 is 15 residues. The CDR3, as DNA: TGTGCCAGTAGTATAGTTAGAGATAGCAATCAGCCCCAGCATTTT. Translated, it gives CASSIVRDSNQPQHF.

CDR3 in DNA: TGTGCCAGCAGTCCCTATACGATCGGGGAGCAGTTCTTC. Protein sequence: CASSPYTIGEQFF. The V gene is TRBV28, the J gene TRBJ2-1; D is uncertain. The germline CDR1 and CDR2 sequences are MDHEN and SYDVKM. The CDR3 totals 13 residues. V lost 5 bases and J 10 bases, leaving 15 bases between the germline ends.

V gene TRBV29-1 combines with J gene TRBJ2-7, with TRBD1 matching over 9 bases. Germline assignment: CDR1 SQVTM and CDR2 ANQGSEA. CDR3 length: 15 amino acids. With V trimmed by 4 bases and J by 2 bases, 9 bases remained unmatched. The DNA for the CDR3 is TGCAGCGTTGTTGGCGACAGGGGGAGACCCTACGAGCAGTACTTC. Its translation: CSVVGDRGRPYEQYF.

Here the CDR3 DNA reads TGTGCCAGCTCGATTAGCCAGCGGGACACTGAAGCTTTCTTT. Its translation: CASSISQRDTEAFF. This sequence joins TRBV18 and TRBJ1-1, with D unresolved. The germline CDR1 and CDR2 sequences are KGHSH and LQKENI. V was clipped by 6 bases and J by 3 bases, with 14 bases between them. This CDR3 comprises 14 residues.

The J gene is TRBJ1-5, the V gene TRBV5-5; possibly TRBD1 for D (5 bases). The germline gives CDR1 SGHKS, CDR2 YYEKEE (reference sequence). V was trimmed by 4 bases and J by 2 bases, leaving 13 bases between them. The CDR3 is 15 residues long. The CDR3 DNA sequence: TGTGCCAGCAGCCGTCAGGGAGGGCGCAATCAGCCCCAGCATTTT. It encodes CASSRQGGRNQPQHF.

The rearrangement links TRBV30 to TRBJ1-2, with D perhaps matching TRBD1 (6 bases). This CDR3 has 13 amino acids. V shed 2 bases and J shed 4 bases, with 11 bases lying between them. From germline, CDR1 is GTSNPN and CDR2 SVGIG (reference sequence). CDR3 nucleotides: TGTGCCTGGAGTAGGGGGGATGGCTATGGCTACACCTTC. Its translation: CAWSRGDGYGYTF.

The V gene is TRBV16, the J gene TRBJ1-5; no clear D gene. The CDR3 is 14 amino acids. V lost 5 bases and J 0 bases, leaving 8 bases between the germline ends. Per germline, CDR1 KGHSY and CDR2 FQNENV. DNA for the CDR3: TGTGCCAGCAGCGAAACTCATAGCAATCAGCCCCAGCATTTT. Translating gives CASSETHSNQPQHF.

The CDR3 sequence: CASSSLTGLAGLGNEQYF. The CDR3 nucleotides are TGTGCCAGCAGCTCACTGACGGGACTAGCGGGATTGGGGAACGAGCAGTACTTC. This sequence joins TRBV3-1 (or the pseudogene TRBV3-2) and TRBJ2-7; 13 nucleotides match TRBD2. The CDR3 is made up of 18 amino acids. J lost 5 bases, V lost 5 bases, and 15 bases had no gene match. Per the germline V gene, CDR1 is LGHDT and CDR2 is YNNKEL (reference sequence).

V gene TRBV20-1 combines with J gene TRBJ1-2; D gene unclear. From germline, CDR1 is DFQATT and CDR2 SNEGSKA (reference sequence). Trimming shortened V by 8 bases and J by 4 bases, and 8 bases separated the two germline ends. The CDR3 sequence is 10 residues long. CDR3 bases: TGCAGTCCCGTCACCTATGGCTACACCTTC. It specifies CSPVTYGYTF.

This sequence joins TRBV6-1 and TRBJ1-3; D unclear. Germline values: CDR1 MNHNS, CDR2 SASEGT. The length of the CDR3 is 15 residues. The germline V and J ends were trimmed by 0 bases and 7 bases, with 13 bases remaining between them. The CDR3 loop reads CASSEANQVWNTIYF. CDR3 sequence (DNA): TGTGCCAGCAGTGAAGCTAACCAGGTTTGGAACACCATATATTTT.

The rearrangement uses TRBV5-5 and TRBJ1-6; TRBD1 might be the D (6 bases). The V end was cut by 1 base, the J end by 6 bases, with 14 bases between. The CDR3 contains 16 residues. Germline assignment: CDR1 SGHKS and CDR2 YYEKEE (reference sequence). The CDR3 DNA reads as TGTGCCAGCAGCTTGTGGCGGCGGACAGCTAATTCACCCCTCCACTTT. Protein: CASSLWRRTANSPLHF.

J is TRBJ2-7 and V is TRBV5-6; D might be TRBD2 (6 bases). Germline CDR1 SGHDT, CDR2 YYEEEE. V was shortened by 0 bases and J by 3 bases, with 13 bases between the two germline ends. The CDR3 totals 15 residues. CDR3 sequence reads: CASSLGYGGNYEQYF. The CDR3 DNA reads as TGTGCCAGCAGCTTGGGCTATGGCGGGAACTACGAGCAGTACTTC.

The V and J genes are TRBV6-5 and TRBJ1-4; 7 bases agree with TRBD1. The trim removed 0 bases at V and 12 bases at J, leaving 10 bases unmatched. The CDR3 length is 15 residues. Germline V gene data show CDR1 as MNHEY and CDR2 as SVGAGI. CDR3 in DNA: TGTGCCAGCAGTTACTCAACGGGACAGCCCCTAGAACTGTTTTTT. Translation: CASSYSTGQPLELFF.

The chain combines TRBV19 with TRBJ2-1; D gene unclear. V shed 2 bases and J shed 5 bases, with 10 bases lying between them. The V gene's germline CDR1 is LNHDA and CDR2 SQIVND (reference sequence). The CDR3 has 14 residues. CDR3: CASSISLMNNEQFF. The CDR3 coding sequence is TGTGCCAGTAGTATATCCCTTATGAACAATGAGCAGTTCTTC.

A single count supports this clone. This rearrangement joins TRBV29-1 to TRBJ1-5; perhaps TRBD1 as D (6 bases). Germline CDR1 SQVTM, CDR2 ANQGSEA. The CDR3 length is 14 residues. The ends were cut back, 6 bases at V and 2 bases at J, with 14 bases in the middle. For the CDR3, the DNA is TGCAGCGTCGCACAGGGAAGCGGCAATCAGCCCCAGCATTTT. Encoded protein: CSVAQGSGNQPQHF.

The chain employs TRBV7-3 and TRBJ2-6, with D uncertain. This CDR3 comprises 14 residues. The germline V and J ends were trimmed by 6 bases and 2 bases, with 8 bases remaining between them. CDR1 SGHTA and CDR2 FQGTGA come from the germline V gene. The CDR3 DNA follows: TGTGCCAGCAGACAAACGGCTGGGGCCAACGTCCTGACTTTC. The encoded protein is CASRQTAGANVLTF.

CDR3 DNA: TGTGCCAGCAGCCCCCCGTCTGGTCTCTCCTACGAGCAGTACTTC. Translating gives CASSPPSGLSYEQYF. The chain carries TRBV28 and TRBJ2-7; D not certain. The CDR3 spans 15 residues. V was trimmed by 6 bases and J by 0 bases, leaving 15 bases between them. Germline lookup yields CDR1 MDHEN and CDR2 SYDVKM.

V and J are TRBV29-1 and TRBJ2-3; 9 nucleotides line up with TRBD2. V trimming: 8 bases; J trimming: 5 bases; junction bases outside the gene matches: 17. The CDR3 is 16 residues long. CDR1 is SQVTM and CDR2 is ANQGSEA in the germline V gene. Here the CDR3 DNA reads TGCAGCACCGCGGGGGGGCAGGGGGAATTCGGAGATACGCAGTATTTT. It is translated as CSTAGGQGEFGDTQYF.

The gene calls are TRBV20-1 and TRBJ1-1; D ambiguous. V gave up 0 bases and J gave up 7 bases, with 6 bases separating them. Germline CDR1 and CDR2: DFQATT and SNEGSKA (reference sequence). CDR3 size: 11 residues. This CDR3 reads CSAREQIEAFF. CDR3 coding DNA: TGCAGTGCTAGAGAACAGATTGAAGCTTTCTTT.

DNA for the CDR3: TGTGCCAGCTCACCACCGGCCTGGGACAGGGTCTCGAACGAGCAGTACTTC. As protein: CASSPPAWDRVSNEQYF. The chain couples TRBV18 to TRBJ2-7; 9 bases fit TRBD1. V lost 0 bases, J lost 5 bases, and 11 bases stayed unmatched. Germline CDR1 and CDR2: KGHSH and LQKENI. CDR3 length: 17 residues.

The chain links TRBV28 to TRBJ2-7, with D hard to call. The V and J ends lost 4 bases and 4 bases respectively, with 14 bases between them. CDR1 is MDHEN and CDR2 is SYDVKM in the germline V gene. The CDR3 runs 14 residues. This chain's CDR3 is CASSSLRIGYEQYF. The CDR3 DNA reads TGTGCCAGCAGTTCCCTAAGGATTGGATACGAGCAGTACTTC. Complete variable domain (other parts from reference TRBV28 and TRBJ2-7): DVKVTQSSRYLVKRTGEKVFLECVQDMDHENMFWYRQDPGLGLRLIYFSYDVKMKEKGDIPEGYSVSREKKERFSLILESASTNQTSMYLCASSSLRIGYEQYFGPGTRLTVT.

The chain recombines TRBV2 with TRBJ1-2; D unclear. This CDR3 has 11 residues. Looked up from germline, CDR1 is SNHLY and CDR2 is FYNNEI. V lost 6 bases and J lost 5, with 7 bases in between. The CDR3 loop reads CASRVGYGYTF. CDR3 nucleotide sequence: TGTGCCAGCAGGGTGGGGTATGGCTACACCTTC.

Only one count was recorded for this clone. The gene calls are TRBV9 and TRBJ1-2; unclear D gene. Trimming stripped 6 bases from V and 8 bases from J, with 17 bases between. This CDR3 has 13 residues. In germline, CDR1 is SGDLS, CDR2 YYNGEE. The CDR3 reads CASTRDLQRGYTF. For the CDR3, the DNA is TGTGCCAGCACGAGGGATCTCCAGAGGGGCTACACCTTC.